The entry below describes one T cell receptor beta chain. Its antigen remains unknown. These data originate in a study of shared clonotypes between healthy human individuals. General study results and limits: An effect of sequencing depth on clonotype sharing among donors was expected.

The data were produced by immunoSEQ multiplex PCR, yet TCRdb's version contains in-frame clones alone and is incomplete. The sample records about 2.1 million clones, 93% being singletons. CDR1 is MGHRA, CDR2 YSYEKL, per germline. CDR3 length: 19 amino acids. The junction had 14 bases not matched to a gene; V was cut back by 0 bases and J by 0 bases. The naive CD8 fraction comprised CD45RO-negative cells positively selected for CCR7 and excluded terminally differentiated effector memory CD45RA+ cells. This rearrangement joins TRBV4-1 to TRBJ2-7, with 7 positions matching TRBD1. The sequence derives from a man younger than 35 in good health. Some clones in this sample may be carry-over from other donors' samples. Sequencing input: naive CD8+ T cells from PBMCs. CDR3 sequence (DNA): TGCGCCAGCAGCCAAGAACCCACTCAACAGGGGCTAGGCTCCTACGAGCAGTACTTC. Encoded protein: CASSQEPTQQGLGSYEQYF.